Reported below is one T cell receptor (beta chain). Antigen unknown. Produced via immunoSEQ multiplex PCR; TCRdb's table is partial and in-frame only. Of around 84,000 clones listed, more than 80% are singletons. The entry originates in a study of T cell responses to AZD1222 COVID-19 vaccine. Findings and caveats of the study: After two AZD1222 doses, spike-specific TCR breadth and depth rose versus day 0. Unmutated variant regions reportedly attract nearly half of all spike-specific TCRs. Repertoires were obtained only post-peak T cell response.

Germline lookup yields CDR1 SEHNR and CDR2 FQNEAQ (reference sequence). The CDR3 consists of 16 residues. V lost 3 bases and J lost 5; bases outside the gene matches: 8. The V gene is TRBV7-9, the J gene TRBJ2-1; 9 bases fit TRBD1. This sequence was found in an adult in good health. The input for sequencing was peripheral blood, taken on day 0 of AZD1222 vaccination. The CDR3 sequence is CASSFFRDRVNNEQFF. DNA of the CDR3: TGTGCCAGCAGCTTCTTCCGGGACAGGGTCAACAATGAGCAGTTCTTC.